The rows below give T cell receptor beta chains drawn from one sample of a study of T-cell reconstitution after alpha-beta-depleted transplantation in children. TCRdb fed the PCR reads into MiXCR, producing one record per CDR3 protein. The sample includes 440,000 or so distinct CDR3 sequences, about a tenth of them seen just once. Material: PBMCs from the stem cell graft donor, obtained from the stem cell graft. The source is a human donor who donated a stem cell graft to a child with acute myeloid leukemia. Each CDR3 is given with its conserved first and last residue. D genes are given only for firm matches. Expanded clones are given a class, and other clones once, few, many or no size at all.

TGTGCCAGCTCACCACCGGGCGGGGATGAGCAGTTCTTC,CASSPPGGDEQFF,TRBJ2-1,-,-,TRBV18
TGTGCCAGCAGTCAATACAGGGGCGCTAACTATGGCTACACCTTC,CASSQYRGANYGYTF,TRBJ1-2,TRBD1,few,TRBV7-9
TGCAGCGTAGCGGGACTAGTAGGCTACGAGCAGTACTTC,CSVAGLVGYEQYF,TRBJ2-7,TRBD2,-,TRBV29-1
TGTGCCAGCACCACAGGGGACAGGCTCTACGAGCAGTACTTC,CASTTGDRLYEQYF,TRBJ2-7,TRBD1,-,TRBV7-8
TGTGCCAGCAGCGCCCCGACGGGCAATCAGCCCCAGCATTTT,CASSAPTGNQPQHF,TRBJ1-5,-,few,TRBV12-3/TRBV12-4
TGCAGTGCTCTAACTACAGTGGGGGAAAAACTGTTTTTT,CSALTTVGEKLFF,TRBJ1-4,-,-,TRBV20-1
TGCAGTGCTAAAAACCTGGGAGACACCGGGGAGCTGTTTTTT,CSAKNLGDTGELFF,TRBJ2-2,-,few,TRBV20-1
TGTGCCAGCAGCCAAGGAGGGAGAGCCAAAAACATTCAGTACTTC,CASSQGGRAKNIQYF,TRBJ2-4,-,-,TRBV4-2
TGTGCCAGCAGCTTAGCTGTTAGCGGGGGCTACAATGAGCAGTTCTTC,CASSLAVSGGYNEQFF,TRBJ2-1,TRBD2,few,TRBV7-2
TGTGCCAGCAGTTTATCGGGGACTAGCGACCAAGAGACCCAGTACTTC,CASSLSGTSDQETQYF,TRBJ2-5,TRBD2,-,TRBV27
TGCGCCAGCAGCTTGGGTGGAGGCCCCAAAAACATTCAGTACTTC,CASSLGGGPKNIQYF,TRBJ2-4,-,few,TRBV5-1
TGTGCCAGCAGCCCCACCGGGGGGACCACAGATACGCAGTATTTT,CASSPTGGTTDTQYF,TRBJ2-3,TRBD2,-,TRBV6-2/TRBV6-3
TGCGCCAGCAGTCGAACAGGGGAGTCGGCCGGGGAGCTGTTTTTT,CASSRTGESAGELFF,TRBJ2-2,TRBD1,-,TRBV5-1
TGTGCCAGCAGCCCGACAGTTGGGAGGCTAGCGCGCTCTGGGGCCAACGTCCTGACTTTC,CASSPTVGRLARSGANVLTF,TRBJ2-6,-,-,TRBV11-2
TGTGCCAGCAGCTTGACCGGGGTAGCGGCCTACGAGCAGTACTTC,CASSLTGVAAYEQYF,TRBJ2-7,-,few,TRBV5-6
TGTGCCAGCAGCACACCAGGAATAGCGGGGGGGCGGGAGACCCAGTACTTC,CASSTPGIAGGRETQYF,TRBJ2-5,TRBD2,-,TRBV5-6
TGTGCCAGCAAGACGAGGAACACTGAAGCTTTCTTT,CASKTRNTEAFF,TRBJ1-1,-,-,TRBV3-1
TGTGCCAGCACCCCAAGCAGGGTGAAACACGAGCAGTACTTC,CASTPSRVKHEQYF,TRBJ2-7,-,many,TRBV25-1
TGTGCCAGCAGCTTAGGGACTAACTACAATGAGCAGTTCTTC,CASSLGTNYNEQFF,TRBJ2-1,-,-,TRBV7-2
TGCGCCAGCAGCCAAGATCAGACAGGGTTCTATGGCTACACCTTC,CASSQDQTGFYGYTF,TRBJ1-2,TRBD1,few,TRBV4-3
TGTGCCAGCAGCTTATCGGACAGATATTACAATGAGCAGTTCTTC,CASSLSDRYYNEQFF,TRBJ2-1,-,-,TRBV5-6
TGCGCCAGCAGCCAGATGATAGCGGGGAGAGAGACCCAGTACTTC,CASSQMIAGRETQYF,TRBJ2-5,TRBD2,few,TRBV4-1
TGTGCCAGCAGCTTGCTTCTCGGGGGCTTTCAGTACTTC,CASSLLLGGFQYF,TRBJ2-4,-,many,TRBV5-5
TGTGCCAGTAGTACGGACAGGGGTCCCAACAATGAGCAGTTCTTC,CASSTDRGPNNEQFF,TRBJ2-1,TRBD1,many,TRBV19
TGCGCCAGCAGCGCGGGGGGAGTAATTTTAAATGAGCAGTTCTTC,CASSAGGVILNEQFF,TRBJ2-1,TRBD2,few,TRBV5-1
TGTGCCAGCAGCCTGCGTGGGCTAACCACAGATACGCAGTATTTT,CASSLRGLTTDTQYF,TRBJ2-3,-,-,TRBV5-5
TGTGCCAGCAGCCTGACAGGGGACTCCTACGAGCAGTACTTC,CASSLTGDSYEQYF,TRBJ2-7,TRBD1,-,TRBV7-9
TGTGCCAGCAGCCTGGGACCGGCGAACACTGAAGCTTTCTTT,CASSLGPANTEAFF,TRBJ1-1,-,-,TRBV14
TGTGCCAGCAGCCAAGGCGGTTTCGATCAGCCCCAGCATTTT,CASSQGGFDQPQHF,TRBJ1-5,-,many,TRBV3-2
TGTGCCAGCAGTGAAATCGGCGGAAGCACAGATACGCAGTATTTT,CASSEIGGSTDTQYF,TRBJ2-3,-,many,TRBV6-4
TGCAGTGCTAGGGTCCCAGGGGCCACTGTTGGCTACACCTTC,CSARVPGATVGYTF,TRBJ1-2,-,few,TRBV20-1
TGCAGTGCTCCCCGGGGGGGGGAGGAGTACACAGATACGCAGTATTTT,CSAPRGGEEYTDTQYF,TRBJ2-3,TRBD2,few,TRBV20-1
TGCAGTCCGTCGTCGAGGGGACTAGCGGGAGATACGCAGTATTTT,CSPSSRGLAGDTQYF,TRBJ2-3,TRBD2,-,TRBV20-1
TGTGCCAGCAGCGCTAAGATGAACACTGAAGCTTTCTTT,CASSAKMNTEAFF,TRBJ1-1,-,many,TRBV7-3
TGTGCCAGCAGCCAAGCAGCGGGTAACACCGGGGAGCTGTTTTTT,CASSQAAGNTGELFF,TRBJ2-2,-,many,TRBV4-2
TGCGCCAGCAGTGAATTTAGGGGAGCCGGGGAGCTGTTTTTT,CASSEFRGAGELFF,TRBJ2-2,-,many,TRBV10-1
TGTGCCAGCAGCCGGGTTCTCCTAGCGGGAGCCCCCTACGAGCAGTACTTC,CASSRVLLAGAPYEQYF,TRBJ2-7,TRBD2,many,TRBV7-2
TGTGCCAGCAGTTTGGGTTTGGGGGGGACTAGCGGGAGTCATGAGCAGTTCTTC,CASSLGLGGTSGSHEQFF,TRBJ2-1,TRBD2,few,TRBV12-3/TRBV12-4
TGTGCCAGCAGGGAAGCGGGAGTGGTGGAGACCCAGTACTTC,CASREAGVVETQYF,TRBJ2-5,TRBD2,few,TRBV6-2/TRBV6-3
TGCGCCAGCAGCCAAGAGGAGGAAGATACGCAGTATTTT,CASSQEEEDTQYF,TRBJ2-3,-,few,TRBV4-1
TGTGCCAGCAGCCCCATCATGGGCGATGGGGGCGACGAGCAGTACTTC,CASSPIMGDGGDEQYF,TRBJ2-7,-,-,TRBV5-6
TGTGCCAGCAGCTTGGTAGGACAGCAAGAGACCCAGTACTTC,CASSLVGQQETQYF,TRBJ2-5,-,few,TRBV5-6
TGTGCCAGCAGCTTAGGAGAGACCCAGTACTTC,CASSLGETQYF,TRBJ2-5,-,many,TRBV12-3/TRBV12-4
TGCGCCAGCAGCGCACTAGCGGGAGCCGGGAATGAGCAGTTCTTC,CASSALAGAGNEQFF,TRBJ2-1,TRBD2,few,TRBV5-1
TGTGCCAGCAAATCCGTTTCCTACGAGCAGTACTTC,CASKSVSYEQYF,TRBJ2-7,-,few,TRBV2
TGTGCCAGCAGCTTACTACCCGGGACTAGCGGGAGGTATCAGGAGACCCAGTACTTC,CASSLLPGTSGRYQETQYF,TRBJ2-5,TRBD2,few,TRBV7-3
TGCGCCAGCAGCTCAGGACTAGCGGGGGGGCCCCCTAGCACAGATACGCAGTATTTT,CASSSGLAGGPPSTDTQYF,TRBJ2-3,TRBD2,-,TRBV5-1
TGTGCCTGGAATAAGGGAGCGGGTGAAAAACTGTTTTTT,CAWNKGAGEKLFF,TRBJ1-4,-,-,TRBV30
TGTGCTAGTGGTTTGCCCCGGGGTATGAACACTGAAGCTTTCTTT,CASGLPRGMNTEAFF,TRBJ1-1,-,many,TRBV12-5
TGTGCCATCAGTCAGGGGGCCCAAGAGACCCAGTACTTC,CAISQGAQETQYF,TRBJ2-5,TRBD1,few,TRBV10-3
TGTGCCACCAGTGATTACATTACCGGGGAGCTGTTTTTT,CATSDYITGELFF,TRBJ2-2,-,few,TRBV24-1
TGCAGCGTCTCCGGGGGGGCCCACGAGCAGTACTTC,CSVSGGAHEQYF,TRBJ2-7,TRBD2,few,TRBV29-1
TGTGCCAGCAGTTTAGAGAGAGCCGGGGAAGCTTTCTTT,CASSLERAGEAFF,TRBJ1-1,-,many,TRBV12-3/TRBV12-4
TGTGCCAGCAGCTTAGCGCTATTCGGGGCCTACGAGCAGTACTTC,CASSLALFGAYEQYF,TRBJ2-7,-,-,TRBV7-2
TGTGCCAGCAGCAGGGGACTAGCGGGGGGTGCCACAGATACGCAGTATTTT,CASSRGLAGGATDTQYF,TRBJ2-3,TRBD2,-,TRBV7-8
TGTGCCATCAGTGAGGGAACCACGGAAGAGACCCAGTACTTC,CAISEGTTEETQYF,TRBJ2-5,-,-,TRBV10-3
TGCGCCAGCAGCATCGGGACAGGTGGGAGCGTACGCGAGCAGTACTTC,CASSIGTGGSVREQYF,TRBJ2-7,TRBD1,few,TRBV5-1
TGTGCCAGCAGTGACGGGGGCCTGCTGGGAGCTTTCTTT,CASSDGGLLGAFF,TRBJ1-1,-,-,TRBV2
TGTGCCAGCAGCTTCATAGGGGGCGACGAGCAGTACTTC,CASSFIGGDEQYF,TRBJ2-7,TRBD1,few,TRBV5-4
TGCAGTGCTAGGGACAGGGCGGCCGAGCAGTACTTC,CSARDRAAEQYF,TRBJ2-7,TRBD1,-,TRBV20-1